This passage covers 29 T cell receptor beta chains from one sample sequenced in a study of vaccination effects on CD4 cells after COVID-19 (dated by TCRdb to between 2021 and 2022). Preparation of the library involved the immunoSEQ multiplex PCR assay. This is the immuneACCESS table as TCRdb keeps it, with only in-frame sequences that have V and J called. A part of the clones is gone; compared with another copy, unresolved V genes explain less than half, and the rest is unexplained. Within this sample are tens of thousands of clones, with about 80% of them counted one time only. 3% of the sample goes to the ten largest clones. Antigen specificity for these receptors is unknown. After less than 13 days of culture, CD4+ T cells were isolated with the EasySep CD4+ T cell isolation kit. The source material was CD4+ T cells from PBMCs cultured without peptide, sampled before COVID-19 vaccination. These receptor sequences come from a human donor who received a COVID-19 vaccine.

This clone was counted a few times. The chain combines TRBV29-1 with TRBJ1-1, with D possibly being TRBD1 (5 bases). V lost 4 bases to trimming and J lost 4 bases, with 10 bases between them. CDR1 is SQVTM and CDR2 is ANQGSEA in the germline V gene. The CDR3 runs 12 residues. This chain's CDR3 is CSVAGFGTEAFF. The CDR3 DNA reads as TGCAGCGTTGCAGGGTTCGGCACTGAAGCTTTCTTT. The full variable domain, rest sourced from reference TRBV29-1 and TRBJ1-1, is SAVISQKPSRDICQRGTSLTIQCQVDSQVTMMFWYRQQPGQSLTLIATANQGSEATYESGFVIDKFPISRPNLTFSTLTVSNMSPEDSSIYLCSVAGFGTEAFFGQGTRLTVV.

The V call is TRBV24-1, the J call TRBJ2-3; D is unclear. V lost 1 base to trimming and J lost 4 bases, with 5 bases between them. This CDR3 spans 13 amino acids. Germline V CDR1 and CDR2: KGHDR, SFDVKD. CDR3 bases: TGTGCCACCAGTGATTTTGCCCCAGATACGCAGTATTTT. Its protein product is CATSDFAPDTQYF.

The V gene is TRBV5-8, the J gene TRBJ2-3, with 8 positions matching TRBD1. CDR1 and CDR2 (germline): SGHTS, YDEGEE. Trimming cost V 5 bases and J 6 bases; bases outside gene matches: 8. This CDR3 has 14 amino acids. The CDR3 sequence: CASRLTGVADTQYF. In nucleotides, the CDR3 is TGTGCCAGCAGACTGACAGGGGTCGCGGATACGCAGTATTTT.

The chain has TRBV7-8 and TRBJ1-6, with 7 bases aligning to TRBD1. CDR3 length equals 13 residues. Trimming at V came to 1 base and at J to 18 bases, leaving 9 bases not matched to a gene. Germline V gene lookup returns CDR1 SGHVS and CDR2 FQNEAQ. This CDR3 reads CASSLVGTAGSHF. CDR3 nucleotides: TGTGCCAGCAGCTTAGTAGGGACAGCAGGTTCCCACTTT.

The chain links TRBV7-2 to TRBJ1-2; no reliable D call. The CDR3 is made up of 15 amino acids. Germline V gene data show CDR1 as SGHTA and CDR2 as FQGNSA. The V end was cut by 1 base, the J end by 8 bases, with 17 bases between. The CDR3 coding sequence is TGTGCCAGCAGCTTAGGGGAAGGGCGAGTCCAGGGCTACACCTTC. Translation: CASSLGEGRVQGYTF.

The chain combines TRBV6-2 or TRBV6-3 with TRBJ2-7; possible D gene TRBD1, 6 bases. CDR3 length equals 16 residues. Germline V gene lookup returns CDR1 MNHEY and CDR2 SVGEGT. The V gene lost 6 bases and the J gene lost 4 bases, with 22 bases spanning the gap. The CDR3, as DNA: TGTGCCAGCAGCTCCCCTTTTTTAACAGGGCTATACGAGCAGTACGTC. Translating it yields CASSSPFLTGLYEQYV.

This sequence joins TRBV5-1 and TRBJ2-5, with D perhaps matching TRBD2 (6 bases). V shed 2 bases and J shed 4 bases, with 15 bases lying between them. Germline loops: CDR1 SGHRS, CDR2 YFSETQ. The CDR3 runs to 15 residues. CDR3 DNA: TGCGCCAGCAGCTTAGGCGGGGCAGGAAGAGAGACCCAGTACTTC. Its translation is CASSLGGAGRETQYF.

DNA for the CDR3: TGTGCCAGCAGCCAAGATAGTGGGAGGGGACACCTTTCGGAGACCCAGTACTTC. Amino acids: CASSQDSGRGHLSETQYF. The J gene is TRBJ2-5, the V gene TRBV3-1 (or the pseudogene TRBV3-2); possible D gene TRBD2, 7 bases. The germline CDR1 and CDR2 sequences are LGHDT and YNNKEL (reference sequence). Trimming stripped 0 bases from V and 5 bases from J, with 22 bases between. There are 18 residues in the CDR3.

The CDR3 region is CASSQETQRGGLNEQFF. CDR3 in DNA: TGTGCCAGCAGCCAAGAGACCCAGCGGGGGGGCCTGAATGAGCAGTTCTTC. J is TRBJ2-1 and V is TRBV3-1 (or the pseudogene TRBV3-2); 10 positions agree with TRBD2. V was clipped by 0 bases and J by 7 bases; unmatched bases: 9. The CDR3 consists of 17 residues. In germline, CDR1 is LGHDT, CDR2 YNNKEL (reference sequence).

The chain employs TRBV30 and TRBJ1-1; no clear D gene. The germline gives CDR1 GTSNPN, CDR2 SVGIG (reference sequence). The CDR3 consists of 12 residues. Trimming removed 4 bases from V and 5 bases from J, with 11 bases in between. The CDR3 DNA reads TGTGCCTGGAATAACCCTGGAACTGAAGCTTTCTTT. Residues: CAWNNPGTEAFF.

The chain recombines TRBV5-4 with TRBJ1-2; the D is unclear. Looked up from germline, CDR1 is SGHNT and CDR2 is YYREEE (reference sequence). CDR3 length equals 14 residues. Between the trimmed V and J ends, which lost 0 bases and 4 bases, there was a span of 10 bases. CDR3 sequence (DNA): TGTGCCAGCAGCTTGGTAGTGTCAAGCTATGGCTACACCTTC. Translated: CASSLVVSSYGYTF.

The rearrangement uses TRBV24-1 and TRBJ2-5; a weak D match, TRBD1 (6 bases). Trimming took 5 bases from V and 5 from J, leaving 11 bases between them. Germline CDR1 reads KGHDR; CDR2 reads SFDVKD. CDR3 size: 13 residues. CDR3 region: CATSATGRETQYF. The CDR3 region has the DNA TGTGCCACCAGTGCGACAGGACGGGAGACCCAGTACTTC.

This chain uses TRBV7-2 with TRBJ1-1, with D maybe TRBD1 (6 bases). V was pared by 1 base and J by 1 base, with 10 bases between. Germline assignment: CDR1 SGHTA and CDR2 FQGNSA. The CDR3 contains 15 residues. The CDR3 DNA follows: TGTGCCAGCAGCTTAGACAGGGCGGGGAACACTGAAGCTTTCTTT. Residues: CASSLDRAGNTEAFF.

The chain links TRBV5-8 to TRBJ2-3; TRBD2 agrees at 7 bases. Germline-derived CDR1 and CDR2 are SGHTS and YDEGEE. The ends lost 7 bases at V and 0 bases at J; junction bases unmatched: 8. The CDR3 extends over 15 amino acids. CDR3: CASPGGVFSTDTQYF. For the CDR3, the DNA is TGTGCCAGCCCGGGGGGAGTTTTTAGCACAGATACGCAGTATTTT. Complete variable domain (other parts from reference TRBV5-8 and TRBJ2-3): EAGVTQSPTHLIKTRGQQATLRCSPISGHTSVYWYQQALGLGLQFLLWYDEGEERNRGNFPPRFSGRQFPNYSSELNVNALELEDSALYLCASPGGVFSTDTQYFGPGTRLTVL.

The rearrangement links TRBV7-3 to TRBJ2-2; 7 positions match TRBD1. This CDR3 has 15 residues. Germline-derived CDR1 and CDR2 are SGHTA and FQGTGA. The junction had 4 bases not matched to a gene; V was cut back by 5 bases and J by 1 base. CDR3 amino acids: CASSVQGENTGELFF. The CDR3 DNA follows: TGTGCCAGCAGCGTCCAGGGGGAGAACACCGGGGAGCTGTTTTTT.

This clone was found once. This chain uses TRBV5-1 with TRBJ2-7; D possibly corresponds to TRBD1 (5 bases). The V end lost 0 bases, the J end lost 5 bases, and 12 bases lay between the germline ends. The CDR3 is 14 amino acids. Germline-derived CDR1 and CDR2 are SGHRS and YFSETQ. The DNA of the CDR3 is TGCGCCAGCAGCTTGGCCTCAGGGTCCAACGAGCAGTACGTC. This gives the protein CASSLASGSNEQYV.

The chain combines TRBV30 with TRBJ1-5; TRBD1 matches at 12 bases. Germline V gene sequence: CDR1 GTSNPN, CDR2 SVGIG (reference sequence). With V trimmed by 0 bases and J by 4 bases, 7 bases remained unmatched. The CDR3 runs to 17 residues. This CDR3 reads CAWSVPGTGGANQPQHF. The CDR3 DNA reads TGTGCCTGGAGTGTACCGGGGACAGGGGGCGCGAATCAGCCCCAGCATTTT.

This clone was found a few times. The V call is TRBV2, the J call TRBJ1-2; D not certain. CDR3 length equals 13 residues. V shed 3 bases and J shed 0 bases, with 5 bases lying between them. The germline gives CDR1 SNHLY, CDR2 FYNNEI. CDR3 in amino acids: CASSDSANYGYTF. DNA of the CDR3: TGTGCCAGCAGTGACAGTGCTAACTATGGCTACACCTTC.

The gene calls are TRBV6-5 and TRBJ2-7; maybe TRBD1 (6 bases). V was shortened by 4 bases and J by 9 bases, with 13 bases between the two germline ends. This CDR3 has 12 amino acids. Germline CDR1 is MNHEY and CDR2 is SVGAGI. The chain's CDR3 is CASSFTGTRQYV. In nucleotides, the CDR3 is TGTGCCAGCAGTTTTACAGGGACGAGGCAGTACGTC.

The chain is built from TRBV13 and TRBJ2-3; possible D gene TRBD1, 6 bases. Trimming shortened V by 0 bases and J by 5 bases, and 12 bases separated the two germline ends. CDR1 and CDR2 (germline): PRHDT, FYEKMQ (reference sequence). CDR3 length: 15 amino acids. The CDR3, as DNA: TGTGCCAGCAGCTTAGGGGACAGATCAAAAGATACGCAGTATTTT. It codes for CASSLGDRSKDTQYF. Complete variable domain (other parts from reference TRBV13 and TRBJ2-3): AAGVIQSPRHLIKEKRETATLKCYPIPRHDTVYWYQQGPGQDPQFLISFYEKMQSDKGSIPDRFSAQQFSDYHSELNMSSLELGDSALYFCASSLGDRSKDTQYFGPGTRLTVL.

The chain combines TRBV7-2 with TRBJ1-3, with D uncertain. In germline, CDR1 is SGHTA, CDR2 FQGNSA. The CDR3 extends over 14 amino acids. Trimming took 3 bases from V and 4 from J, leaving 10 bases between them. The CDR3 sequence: CASSFSTGGNTIYF. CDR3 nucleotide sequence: TGTGCCAGCAGCTTCAGTACGGGCGGAAACACCATATATTTT.

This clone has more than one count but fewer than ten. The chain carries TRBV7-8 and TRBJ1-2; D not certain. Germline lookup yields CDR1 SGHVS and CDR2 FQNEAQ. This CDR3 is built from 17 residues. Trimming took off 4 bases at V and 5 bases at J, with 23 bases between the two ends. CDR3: CASSSRSSRDMGYGYTF. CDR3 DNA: TGTGCCAGCAGCTCAAGATCATCGAGGGATATGGGGTATGGCTACACCTTC.

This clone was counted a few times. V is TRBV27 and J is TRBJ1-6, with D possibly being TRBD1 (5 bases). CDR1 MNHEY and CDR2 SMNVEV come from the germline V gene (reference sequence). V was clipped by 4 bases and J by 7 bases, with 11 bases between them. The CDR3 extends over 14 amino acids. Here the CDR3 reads CASSSMGGNSPLHF. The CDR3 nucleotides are TGTGCCAGCAGTTCGATGGGGGGGAATTCACCCCTCCACTTT.

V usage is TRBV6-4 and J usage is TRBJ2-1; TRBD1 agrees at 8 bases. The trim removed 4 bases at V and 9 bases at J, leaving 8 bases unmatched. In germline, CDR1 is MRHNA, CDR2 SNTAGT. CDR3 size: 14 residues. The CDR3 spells CASSAGTGNAEQFF. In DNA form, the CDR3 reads TGTGCCAGCAGTGCCGGGACAGGAAATGCTGAGCAGTTCTTC.

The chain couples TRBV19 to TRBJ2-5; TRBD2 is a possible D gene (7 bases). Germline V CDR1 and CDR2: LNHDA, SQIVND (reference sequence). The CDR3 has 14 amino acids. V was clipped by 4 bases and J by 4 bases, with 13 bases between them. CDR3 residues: CASSRGGPGETQYF. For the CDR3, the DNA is TGTGCCAGTAGTAGGGGGGGGCCGGGAGAGACCCAGTACTTC.

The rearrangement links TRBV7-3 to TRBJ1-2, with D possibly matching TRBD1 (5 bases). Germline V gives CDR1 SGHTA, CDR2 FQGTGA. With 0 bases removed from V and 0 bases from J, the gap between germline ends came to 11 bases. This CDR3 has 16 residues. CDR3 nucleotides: TGTGCCAGCAGCTTAACCGGGACTCCCTCTAACTATGGCTACACCTTC. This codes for CASSLTGTPSNYGYTF. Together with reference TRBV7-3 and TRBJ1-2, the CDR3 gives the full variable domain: GAGVSQTPSNKVTEKGKYVELRCDPISGHTALYWYRQSLGQGPEFLIYFQGTGAADDSGLPNDRFFAVRPEGSVSTLKIQRTERGDSAVYLCASSLTGTPSNYGYTFGSGTRLTVV.

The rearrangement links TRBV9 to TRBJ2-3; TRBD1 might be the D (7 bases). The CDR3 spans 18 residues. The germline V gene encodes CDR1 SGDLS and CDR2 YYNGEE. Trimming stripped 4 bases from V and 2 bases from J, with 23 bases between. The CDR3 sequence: CASSPSLGVEGATDTQYF. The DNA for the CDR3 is TGTGCCAGCAGCCCATCCCTAGGGGTGGAGGGGGCCACAGATACGCAGTATTTT.

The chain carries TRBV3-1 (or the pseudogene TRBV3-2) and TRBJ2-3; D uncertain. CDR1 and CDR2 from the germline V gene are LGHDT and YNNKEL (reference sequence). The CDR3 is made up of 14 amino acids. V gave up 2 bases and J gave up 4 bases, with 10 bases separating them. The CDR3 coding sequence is TGTGCCAGCAGCCAATTTTACTCGGCAGATACGCAGTATTTT. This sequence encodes CASSQFYSADTQYF.

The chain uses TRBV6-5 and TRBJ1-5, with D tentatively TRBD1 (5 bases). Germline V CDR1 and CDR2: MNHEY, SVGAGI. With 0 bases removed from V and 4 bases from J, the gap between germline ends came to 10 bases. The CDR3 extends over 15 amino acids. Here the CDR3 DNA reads TGTGCCAGCAGTTACTCGACGGCAGGGAATCAGCCCCAGCATTTT. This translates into CASSYSTAGNQPQHF.